The source of this T cell receptor (beta chain) is a study of cytomegalovirus exposure and HLA in healthy donors. The wider study: Earlier work reported about 110 million unique TCR beta sequences from about 180 million T cells.

Germline V gene sequence: CDR1 SGDLS, CDR2 YYNGEE. V lost 5 bases to trimming and J lost 6 bases; unmatched junction nucleotides: 16. The CDR3 spans 18 residues. Amplification used 60 Vbeta primers and 13 Jbeta primers. Original data processing: About 10 million of roughly 81 million unique TCR beta chains were shared, per a later count. TCRdb's table, derived via immunoSEQ multiplex PCR, lists solely in-frame clones and lacks some. The DNA gave D and trimming, while V, J and clone size come from that table. In the table there are about 200,000 clones, more than 60% of which are singletons. The chain is built from TRBV9 and TRBJ1-5, with 11 positions matching TRBD1. Specimen: PBMCs. The receptor was isolated from a young woman in good health and CMV-seropositive. The CDR3 DNA reads TGTGCCAGCAGGTCAAGGGGACAGGGGGATATTGGACGTCAGCCCCAGCATTTT. Amino acids: CASRSRGQGDIGRQPQHF.